This T cell receptor (beta chain) came from a study of blood T cell repertoires in COVID-19. Across the whole study: Donors in the United States, Italy and Spain gave samples during acute or convalescent COVID-19.

In the original processing: Nucleated cell counts were estimated from reference gene primer amplification. The method was immunoSEQ multiplex PCR; TCRdb's version includes in-frame clones alone and lacks a portion of them. That table gives V, J and clone size, and the DNA gave D and trimming. Among a few hundred thousand clones listed, 70% to 90% were seen once. Cohort placement rested on clinical history that participants reported themselves. This CDR3 has 15 residues. Unmatched junction bases numbered 5, after V lost 4 bases and J lost 7 bases. Germline loops: CDR1 MNHNY, CDR2 SVGAGI (reference sequence).

The TCR originated in a man under 40 who had recovered from COVID-19. The sequenced sample was PBMCs or T cells enriched from blood (not recorded which). The chain couples TRBV6-6 to TRBJ1-4, with 11 bases matching TRBD1. The CDR3 protein is CASSSPGQGGEKLFF. The CDR3 DNA is TGTGCCAGCAGTTCACCGGGACAGGGGGGTGAAAAACTGTTTTTT.